The rows below give T cell receptor beta chains drawn from one sample of a study of radiotherapy plus CTLA-4 blockade in lung cancer. Some clones are missing from TCRdb's copy, which holds only in-frame ones; the method was immunoSEQ multiplex PCR. There are approximately 80,000 clones in the sample; 84% occur only once, and approximately 0.8% lies in the top ten. The sample here was peripheral blood, taken from a patient treated with radiotherapy plus ipilimumab. The receptors originated from a human donor with non-small cell lung cancer who had stable disease on radiotherapy plus ipilimumab. Each CDR3 is given with its conserved first and last residue. Each record gives: V gene, clone size, J gene, CDR3 protein. The size of a clone is reported for some rows only, either as once, few or many, or as a class for expanded clones.

TRBV5-1	once	TRBJ1-2	CASSNLQGADGYTF
TRBV20-1	-	TRBJ2-1	CSAYLYNEQFF
TRBV18	-	TRBJ2-1	CASSPSSGGQSYNEQFF
TRBV15	-	TRBJ1-1	CATSRAERNTEAFF
TRBV29-1	-	TRBJ2-7	CSALDRVDEQYF
TRBV27	-	TRBJ2-7	CATQKGGLYEQYF
TRBV11-2	-	TRBJ2-1	CASSLAPGARIDNEQFF
TRBV18	-	TRBJ2-5	CASSLRGQETQYF
TRBV13	-	TRBJ2-5	CASSRLAAETQYF
TRBV4-1	-	TRBJ1-1	CASSQSPGSPEAFF
TRBV9	-	TRBJ2-2	CASSSRGGSNTGELFF
TRBV15	-	TRBJ1-6	CATSPLAGSPLHF
TRBV6-1	-	TRBJ1-5	CASSQGGGSYLNQPQHF
TRBV5-1	once	TRBJ2-7	CASRPNPGTGTYEQYF
TRBV7-3	-	TRBJ2-3	CASSSLPGGPGDTQYF
TRBV25-1	once	TRBJ1-2	CASSEPGSFNYGYTF
TRBV10-1	once	TRBJ1-2	CASSVDRTYGYTF
TRBV5-1	-	TRBJ2-3	CASTAPLGRGTDTQYF